These T cell receptor beta chains were read from a single sample in a study of OX40 agonist ivuxolimab in advanced cancers. Some clones are missing from TCRdb's copy, which holds only in-frame ones; the method was immunoSEQ multiplex PCR. The sample holds around 70,000 clones, more than 75% seen once. The sample in question was CD4+ or CD8+ T cells sorted from blood, obtained in a trial of the OX40 agonist ivuxolimab. These TCRs come from an adult with an advanced solid tumor such as melanoma, head and neck, liver or kidney cancer. The CDR3 runs from the conserved cysteine through the conserved F or W. The order of the fields is CDR3 protein, V gene.

cdr3_aa: CASSQEFLAGGLLTDTQYF
v_call: TRBV14

cdr3_aa: CASSYSSPGNTEAFF
v_call: TRBV6-5

cdr3_aa: CASSQEGQGRSNEQFF
v_call: TRBV4-3

cdr3_aa: CASSIRQPPATKTF
v_call: TRBV9

cdr3_aa: CASSIAEGNTQYF
v_call: TRBV19

cdr3_aa: CASSEPPSRSEQYF
v_call: TRBV2

cdr3_aa: CASRGGSPYGYTF
v_call: TRBV6-6

cdr3_aa: CASSLGVAGSNEQFF
v_call: TRBV11-3

cdr3_aa: CASSQGPGGSGYTF
v_call: TRBV4-1

cdr3_aa: CSVEGTAMNTEAFF
v_call: TRBV29-1

cdr3_aa: CASSAARSTSTDTQYF
v_call: TRBV9

cdr3_aa: CATSRGKGGEANEKLFF
v_call: TRBV15

cdr3_aa: CASSQEGQASPNSPLHF
v_call: TRBV4-1

cdr3_aa: CASSPTGSMNTEAFF
v_call: TRBV18

cdr3_aa: CATSRGVRAEAFF
v_call: TRBV15

cdr3_aa: CASSLAGRDGQPQHF
v_call: TRBV7-9

cdr3_aa: CASSLGQGARYNEQFF
v_call: TRBV5-1

cdr3_aa: CASSYASGGYEQYF
v_call: TRBV4-3

cdr3_aa: CASSRGRPVTEAFF
v_call: TRBV13

cdr3_aa: CASSGSGTGNYGYTF
v_call: TRBV6-1

cdr3_aa: CASSSSGRTNQPQHF
v_call: TRBV6-5

cdr3_aa: CASSSQMNTEAFF
v_call: TRBV5-1

cdr3_aa: CASGQGTGNTIYF
v_call: TRBV2

cdr3_aa: CAISELLGLGGYTF
v_call: TRBV10-3

cdr3_aa: CASSQVRPGALFSGNTIYF
v_call: TRBV14

cdr3_aa: CASSQLGSGNLYEQYF
v_call: TRBV4-1

cdr3_aa: CASSPEGLAGGRGQFF
v_call: TRBV4-1

cdr3_aa: CASKFGGGRQPQHF
v_call: TRBV19

cdr3_aa: CASVRAPQVYGYTF
v_call: TRBV6-6

cdr3_aa: CASSTFYEQYF
v_call: TRBV19

cdr3_aa: CASSPPPYRGQGQPQHF
v_call: TRBV18

cdr3_aa: CASSTHDSSNTEAFF
v_call: TRBV19

cdr3_aa: CASSPDNNYGYTF
v_call: TRBV6-6

cdr3_aa: CASSIDGGSSYEQYF
v_call: TRBV19

cdr3_aa: CAISGHVTGNTEAFF
v_call: TRBV10-3

cdr3_aa: CASSIGTVTEAFF
v_call: TRBV19

cdr3_aa: CASSPGGGTGDEAFF
v_call: TRBV11-1

cdr3_aa: CASSFGGRAGSNEQFF
v_call: TRBV7-3

cdr3_aa: CASSFRDGNGYTF
v_call: TRBV7-3

cdr3_aa: CASSSTPNTEAFF
v_call: TRBV6-1

cdr3_aa: CASTLGQGTGYTF
v_call: TRBV25-1

cdr3_aa: CASSQDPLNTIYF
v_call: TRBV4-1

cdr3_aa: CASSREGEQYF
v_call: TRBV5-6

cdr3_aa: CASGVRDRDNEQFF
v_call: TRBV5-1

cdr3_aa: CASSTYGANTGELFF
v_call: TRBV19

cdr3_aa: CAWIRSSGLFGSEQFF
v_call: TRBV30

cdr3_aa: CASLWDPAGGNTIYF
v_call: TRBV2

cdr3_aa: CASSPMTGHTEAFF
v_call: TRBV27

cdr3_aa: CASSLVAGGYTQYF
v_call: TRBV11-3

cdr3_aa: CASKAGGLNEQFF
v_call: TRBV5-6

cdr3_aa: CASSLLGRAGSGYTF
v_call: TRBV5-6

cdr3_aa: CASSFGTGRRRNTEAFF
v_call: TRBV7-9

cdr3_aa: CASSLGDRGYEQYF
v_call: TRBV5-1

cdr3_aa: CASIFRGPPYEQYF
v_call: TRBV27

cdr3_aa: CASSLEDGELFF
v_call: TRBV7-9

cdr3_aa: CASSLDGTYEQYF
v_call: TRBV6-6

cdr3_aa: CASSIAGGNNEQFF
v_call: TRBV19

cdr3_aa: CASSKGQKYGYTF
v_call: TRBV27